This is a list of T cell receptor beta chains from one sample in a study of blood T cells in healthy people across ages. TCRdb independently ran MiXCR on the 5' RACE reads; one entry per CDR3 protein. The sample yields 850,000 to 1,000,000 distinct CDR3 sequences, approximately 50% seen once. Material: blood. These receptor sequences come from a woman aged 55-70 years in good health. Each CDR3 is given with its conserved first and last residue. The D gene is left open where the match is weak. A clone size is listed for some rows: how often the clone was seen (once, few, many), or a class if it is expanded.

J	V	size	D	DNA	CDR3
TRBJ2-4	TRBV24-1	few	-	TGTGCCACCAGTGATTTGCAAAGCCCGTGGCCCCAGTACTTC	CATSDLQSPWPQYF
TRBJ2-6	TRBV12-3/TRBV12-4	-	-	TGTGCCAGCATGCATTACCGGGCAGCCAACGTCCTGACTTTC	CASMHYRAANVLTF
TRBJ2-3	TRBV7-9	-	-	TGTGCAGCTAAGGGACAGGGCCCTTTTAATAGCGGGAGTAATACGCAGTATTTT	CAAKGQGPFNSGSNTQYF
TRBJ2-5	TRBV7-9	-	-	TGTGCCAGCAGCCCTAATGACGGTCCAGAGACCCAGTACTTC	CASSPNDGPETQYF
TRBJ1-1	TRBV9	-	-	TGTGCCAGCAGCCAAAAGAACACTGAAGCTTTCTTT	CASSQKNTEAFF
TRBJ2-1	TRBV20-1	-	TRBD2	TGCAGTGCCACTCCATTAGCGGGCATATACAATGAGCAGTTCTTC	CSATPLAGIYNEQFF
TRBJ2-7	TRBV7-2	few	-	TGTGCCAGCAGCTTAGTGCTCTCTAATGAGTACGAGCAGTACTTC	CASSLVLSNEYEQYF
TRBJ2-1	TRBV5-6	-	-	TGTGCCAGCAGCACGGACAGGGCCCGAGCGGGAGGCTACAATGAGCAGTTCTTC	CASSTDRARAGGYNEQFF
TRBJ2-1	TRBV20-1	few	TRBD1	TGCAGTGCTAGAGATCTAGGGACAGCCTACAATGAGCAGTTCTTC	CSARDLGTAYNEQFF
TRBJ2-7	TRBV7-7	few	-	TGTGCCAGCAGCCTTCATCCAGGGCAAAGCGAGCAGTACTTC	CASSLHPGQSEQYF
TRBJ2-7	TRBV20-1	-	TRBD2	TGCAGTGCCCCCCAGGGGAGCGGGAGCCCCTACGAGCAGTACTTC	CSAPQGSGSPYEQYF
TRBJ2-5	TRBV20-1	-	-	TGCAGTGCTAGTGGTGGGGGCAGGGAGACCCAGTACTTC	CSASGGGRETQYF
TRBJ2-3	TRBV10-3	many	-	TGTGCCATCAGTGAGCCGGGACTGTCAGATACGCAGTATTTT	CAISEPGLSDTQYF
TRBJ1-2	TRBV5-1	-	TRBD1	TGCGCCAGCAGCCAACAACAGGGGGCCCACTATGGCTACACCTTC	CASSQQQGAHYGYTF
TRBJ2-3	TRBV5-1	-	TRBD2	TGCGCCAGCAGGCGAGCGGGGGTCACAGATACGCAGTATTTT	CASRRAGVTDTQYF
TRBJ2-1	TRBV20-1	-	-	TGCAGTGGAGGACGCTACAATGAGCAGTTCTTC	CSGGRYNEQFF
TRBJ2-1	TRBV10-3	-	TRBD2	TGTGCCATGTCACGGGAGGCCCAAACCAATGAGCAGTTCTTC	CAMSREAQTNEQFF
TRBJ2-5	TRBV6-2/TRBV6-3	-	TRBD1	TGTGCCAGCAGTTACCCATCCGGGACAGGGGTTGTAGAGACCCAGTACTTC	CASSYPSGTGVVETQYF
TRBJ1-1	TRBV30	-	TRBD1	TGTGCCTGGAGTGTACATAGGAGGGGGCGCGGAGACACTGAAGCTTTCTTT	CAWSVHRRGRGDTEAFF
TRBJ2-3	TRBV4-2	-	-	TGTGCCAGCAGCCATACCGGAGGTTACACAGATACGCAGTATTTT	CASSHTGGYTDTQYF
TRBJ2-7	TRBV3-1	few	-	TGTGCCAGCAGCCAAGAGGGTGGGCAGCAGTACTTC	CASSQEGGQQYF
TRBJ2-7	TRBV20-1	-	-	TGCAGTGCTCTAGATTCAGGCGCGAGCTCCTACAATGAGCAGTACTTC	CSALDSGASSYNEQYF
TRBJ1-4	TRBV11-2	-	TRBD1	TGTGCCAGCAGCTTAGGGGACAGGAGAAATGAAAAACTGTTTTTT	CASSLGDRRNEKLFF
TRBJ2-3	TRBV20-1	-	TRBD2	TGCAGTGCTAGAGTGCTAGCGGGAACCACAGATACGCAGTATTTT	CSARVLAGTTDTQYF
TRBJ2-5	TRBV7-9	-	TRBD1	TGTGCCAGCAGCTTATATGCGACAGGGGACCAAGAGACCCAGTACTTC	CASSLYATGDQETQYF
TRBJ2-7	TRBV29-1	few	-	TGCAGCGTTGACCGAGCCGGGAGCGGGTACGAGCAGTACTTC	CSVDRAGSGYEQYF
TRBJ1-1	TRBV29-1	-	TRBD1	TGCAGCGTTGAAGGGGGACAGGGTGAGGAGGTTCGAGCTTTCTTT	CSVEGGQGEEVRAFF
TRBJ2-1	TRBV4-2	-	TRBD1	TGTGCCAGCAGCCAAGGGACAGGGATCATGGATGAGCAGTTCTTC	CASSQGTGIMDEQFF
TRBJ2-7	TRBV30	few	TRBD1	TGTGCCTGGTCCGGGACAGGGGTTCACGAGCAGTACTTC	CAWSGTGVHEQYF
TRBJ2-5	TRBV3-1	-	TRBD2	TGTGCCAGCAGCCGACTAGCGGATTTCCAAGAGACCCAGTACTTC	CASSRLADFQETQYF
TRBJ2-5	TRBV5-1	-	TRBD1	TGCGCCAGCAGCTTGGCCGGGACAGGGCATCAAGAGACCCAGTACTTC	CASSLAGTGHQETQYF
TRBJ2-1	TRBV12-3/TRBV12-4	few	TRBD2	TGTGCCAGCAGCCTCTGGGTAGCGGGACCCTACAATGAGCAGTTCTTC	CASSLWVAGPYNEQFF
TRBJ1-6	TRBV20-1	few	-	TGCAGTGCGAGAGCGGCGGGAAGCCCTTTCTATAATTCACCCCTCCACTTT	CSARAAGSPFYNSPLHF
TRBJ2-5	TRBV12-3/TRBV12-4	-	-	TGTGCCAGCATCCGAAGCGGGATTAGGGGGTGGCAAGAGACCCAGTACTTC	CASIRSGIRGWQETQYF
TRBJ2-7	TRBV27	few	TRBD1	TGTGCCAGCACCCCTCGACAGGGGGGTATCCACGAGCAGTACTTC	CASTPRQGGIHEQYF
TRBJ1-2	TRBV18	few	-	TGTGCCAGCTCACCGACTGAGGATGGCTACACCTTC	CASSPTEDGYTF
TRBJ1-2	TRBV6-2/TRBV6-3	-	TRBD1	TGTGCCACGGGGACAGGCCATGGCTACACCTTC	CATGTGHGYTF
TRBJ2-7	TRBV20-1	-	-	TGCAGTGCTAGAGTGGGCGGACGAGGGAGAGAGCAGTACTTC	CSARVGGRGREQYF
TRBJ2-3	TRBV20-1	-	-	TGCGGTGCTAGTTTGGGGCGCACAGATACGCAGTATTTT	CGASLGRTDTQYF